One and the same sample provided the 16 T cell receptor beta chains below, sequenced in a study of beta chain features in type 1 diabetes. Expressed TCRB transcripts were sequenced after all isolated RNA was converted to cDNA. Some clones are missing from TCRdb's copy, which holds only in-frame ones; the method was immunoSEQ multiplex PCR. Of under 950,000 clones listed, roughly a sixth are singletons. The sequencing sample was made of naive CD4+ T cells from blood. The receptors originated from a woman in her late teens or twenties in good health.

This sequence joins TRBV18 and TRBJ2-5; 8 bases map to TRBD1. The length of the CDR3 is 19 residues. The germline V gene has CDR1 KGHSH and CDR2 LQKENI. V was clipped by 2 bases and J by 5 bases; unmatched bases: 19. The CDR3 DNA reads TGTGCCAGCTCACCATTACCCCCTCGGGACAGGTCGGCTCCTGAGACCCAGTACTTC. This gives the protein CASSPLPPRDRSAPETQYF.

This clone occurred a few times. As DNA, the CDR3 is TGTGCCAGCAGCACGACTAGCGGGAATTACAATGAGCAGTTCTTC. It translates to CASSTTSGNYNEQFF. This chain connects TRBV7-3 to TRBJ2-1; TRBD2 aligns across 11 bases. The CDR3 spans 15 residues. The germline gives CDR1 SGHTA, CDR2 FQGTGA. Trimming took 5 bases from V and 4 from J; bases not matched to a gene: 4.

This clone was detected only a few times. The V and J genes are TRBV4-2 and TRBJ2-7, with a possible D match to TRBD2 (5 bases). Per the germline V gene, CDR1 is LGHNA and CDR2 is YNFKEQ. The CDR3 consists of 17 residues. V was trimmed by 3 bases and J by 0 bases, leaving 18 bases between them. The CDR3 sequence: CASSHGVWRTSSYEQYF. CDR3 DNA sequence: TGTGCCAGCAGCCACGGGGTCTGGCGAACGAGCTCCTACGAGCAGTACTTC.

This clone has just a few counts. J is TRBJ2-5 and V is TRBV19; D is possibly TRBD1 (5 bases). From germline, CDR1 is LNHDA and CDR2 SQIVND (reference sequence). The germline V and J ends were trimmed by 7 bases and 0 bases, with 12 bases remaining between them. The CDR3 spans 14 residues. Here the CDR3 DNA reads TGTGCCAGTATCTACAGGCAGTACCAAGAGACCCAGTACTTC. It yields the protein CASIYRQYQETQYF.

V usage is TRBV5-1 and J usage is TRBJ1-1; a weak D match, TRBD1 (6 bases). The germline V and J ends were trimmed by 7 bases and 8 bases, with 15 bases remaining between them. The CDR3 spans 12 residues. Germline assignment: CDR1 SGHRS and CDR2 YFSETQ. In DNA, the CDR3 is TGCGCCAGCTACAGGGCTTTCGGGGAAGCTTTCTTT. It translates to CASYRAFGEAFF.

This clone was seen only a few times. V usage is TRBV7-9 and J usage is TRBJ2-1; either TRBD1 or TRBD2 may fit D (5 bases each). The germline CDR1 and CDR2 sequences are SEHNR and FQNEAQ (reference sequence). The CDR3 runs 15 residues. V dropped 5 bases and J dropped 7 bases, with 18 bases sitting between them. The CDR3 reads CASSGTSLGRNEQFF. In DNA, the CDR3 is TGTGCCAGCAGCGGGACCTCTTTGGGCCGTAATGAGCAGTTCTTC.

The chain joins TRBV28 to TRBJ2-3; 7 positions match TRBD1. CDR1 MDHEN and CDR2 SYDVKM come from the germline V gene. The trim removed 7 bases at V and 2 bases at J, leaving 9 bases unmatched. CDR3 length equals 15 residues. The CDR3 spells CASNTGQLNTDTQYF. CDR3 coding DNA: TGTGCCAGCAACACGGGACAGCTTAACACAGATACGCAGTATTTT.

This clone was detected a few times. The rearrangement joins TRBV7-9 to TRBJ1-1; no clear D gene. CDR1 is SEHNR and CDR2 is FQNEAQ in the germline V gene (reference sequence). The V end lost 3 bases, the J end lost 5 bases, and 16 bases lay between the germline ends. This CDR3 is 15 amino acids long. The CDR3 bases are TGTGCCAGCAGCTTGGATTACGGGGTGAGGACTGAAGCTTTCTTT. This translates into CASSLDYGVRTEAFF.

This rearrangement joins TRBV6-5 to TRBJ2-7; 7 bases match TRBD2. The length of the CDR3 is 13 residues. Germline V gene sequence: CDR1 MNHEY, CDR2 SVGAGI. The V gene end was trimmed by 6 bases and the J gene end by 6 bases; junction bases not matched to a gene: 8. CDR3 sequence (DNA): TGTGCCAGCAGCAGGGAGGGAGTGTCCGAGCAGTACTTC. This sequence encodes CASSREGVSEQYF.

This clone was seen a few times. The V gene is TRBV7-2, the J gene TRBJ2-3; D is ambiguous. V lost 5 bases and J 2 bases, leaving 5 bases between the germline ends. This CDR3 region has 12 residues. In germline, CDR1 is SGHTA, CDR2 FQGNSA. The CDR3 coding sequence is TGTGCCAGCAGCAAAAACACAGATACGCAGTATTTT. Amino acids: CASSKNTDTQYF.

The rearrangement links TRBV9 to TRBJ2-5; D gene ambiguous. Germline loops: CDR1 SGDLS, CDR2 YYNGEE. The CDR3 contains 15 residues. V was pared by 0 bases and J by 5 bases, with 14 bases between. The CDR3 protein is CASSVGGMALETQYF. The CDR3 coding sequence is TGTGCCAGCAGCGTAGGTGGGATGGCTTTGGAGACCCAGTACTTC.

The sample holds a few counts of this clone. The V call is TRBV5-1, the J call TRBJ2-7; 9 bases agree with TRBD2. V trimming: 4 bases; J trimming: 3 bases; junction bases outside the gene matches: 8. The CDR3 has 15 amino acids. Germline CDR1 is SGHRS and CDR2 is YFSETQ. CDR3 residues: CASSPLAGELYEQYF. The CDR3 DNA reads as TGCGCCAGCAGCCCCTTAGCGGGAGAGCTCTACGAGCAGTACTTC.

In this sample, this clone turned up once. This chain links TRBV5-6 with TRBJ1-2; TRBD1 agrees at 9 bases. Germline V gene sequence: CDR1 SGHDT, CDR2 YYEEEE. V lost 3 bases, J lost 6 bases, and 3 bases stayed unmatched. The CDR3 loop spans 13 amino acids. Written as DNA, the CDR3 is TGTGCCAGCAGCTACTGGACAGGGGATGGCTACACCTTC. As protein: CASSYWTGDGYTF.

The V and J genes are TRBV9 and TRBJ2-5, with TRBD2 matching over 8 bases. The ends lost 0 bases at V and 5 bases at J; junction bases unmatched: 6. The CDR3 length is 15 residues. The germline CDR1 and CDR2 sequences are SGDLS and YYNGEE. CDR3 DNA: TGTGCCAGCAGCGTAGCGGGAGGGCTCAGGGAGACCCAGTACTTC. Its protein is CASSVAGGLRETQYF.

A few counts support this clone. The identical CDR3 is also encoded by other nucleotide sequences in the sample. The chain combines TRBV6-5 with TRBJ2-1; 7 bases map to TRBD1. The germline V gene has CDR1 MNHEY and CDR2 SVGAGI. CDR3 length: 13 amino acids. V shed 5 bases, J shed 3 bases, and the junction held 1 base outside the gene matches. In nucleotides, the CDR3 is TGTGCCAGCAGTCGGACAGGCTACAATGAGCAGTTCTTC. Encoded protein: CASSRTGYNEQFF.

This clone was observed a few times. V and J are TRBV29-1 and TRBJ2-5; D is perhaps TRBD1 or TRBD2 (5 bases each). V lost 8 bases and J lost 5, with 15 bases in between. Germline values: CDR1 SQVTM, CDR2 ANQGSEA. The CDR3 has 12 amino acids. In nucleotides, the CDR3 is TGCAGCATGGGGGTTCTCCGGGAGACCCAGTACTTC. It is translated as CSMGVLRETQYF.